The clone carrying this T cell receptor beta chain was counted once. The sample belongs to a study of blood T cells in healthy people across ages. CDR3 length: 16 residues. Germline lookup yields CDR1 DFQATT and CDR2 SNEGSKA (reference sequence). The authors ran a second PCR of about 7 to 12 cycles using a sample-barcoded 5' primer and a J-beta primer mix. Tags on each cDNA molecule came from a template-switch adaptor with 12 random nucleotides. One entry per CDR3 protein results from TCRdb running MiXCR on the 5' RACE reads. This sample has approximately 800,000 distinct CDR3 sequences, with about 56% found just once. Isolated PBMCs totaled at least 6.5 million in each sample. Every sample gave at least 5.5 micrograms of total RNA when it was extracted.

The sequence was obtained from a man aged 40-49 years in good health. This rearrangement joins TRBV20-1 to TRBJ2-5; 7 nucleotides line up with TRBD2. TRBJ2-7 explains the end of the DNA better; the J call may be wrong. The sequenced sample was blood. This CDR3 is CSARFLRWRERYEQYF. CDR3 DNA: TGCAGTGCTAGGTTCCTACGGTGGCGGGAGCGCTACGAGCAGTACTTC.